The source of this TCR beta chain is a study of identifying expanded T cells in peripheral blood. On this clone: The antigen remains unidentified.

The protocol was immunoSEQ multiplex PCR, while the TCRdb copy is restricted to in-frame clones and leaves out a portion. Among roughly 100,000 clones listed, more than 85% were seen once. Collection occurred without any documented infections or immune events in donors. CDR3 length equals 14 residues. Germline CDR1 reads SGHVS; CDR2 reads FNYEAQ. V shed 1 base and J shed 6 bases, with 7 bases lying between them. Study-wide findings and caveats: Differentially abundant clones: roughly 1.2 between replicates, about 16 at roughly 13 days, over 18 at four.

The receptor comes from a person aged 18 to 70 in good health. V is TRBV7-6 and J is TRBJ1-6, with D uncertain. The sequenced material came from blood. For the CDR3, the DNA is TGTGCCAGCAGCTTAGTGTTTTCTAATTCACCCCTCCACTTT. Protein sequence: CASSLVFSNSPLHF.